The rows below give T cell receptor beta chains drawn from one sample of a study of T cell repertoires in cytomegalovirus infection. TCRdb reprocessed the reads via MiXCR and lists one record per CDR3 protein. The sample holds 150,000 to 200,000 distinct CDR3 sequences; about 30% are singletons and the top ten take 31%. What was sequenced was PBMCs. The receptors stem from a human donor in good health (CMV status not recorded). Some clones in this sample may be carry-over from other donors' samples. Each CDR3 is given with its conserved first and last residue. The D gene is left open where the match is weak. Expanded clones are given a class, and other clones once, few, many or no size at all.

cdr3_nt cdr3_aa j_call d_call clone_size v_call
TGTGCCAGCAGCCCTACTAGCGGATTGACATACAATGAGCAGTTCTTC CASSPTSGLTYNEQFF TRBJ2-1 TRBD2 NA TRBV7-3
TGTGCCAGCAGAGCACAGAGTCATAGCAATCAGCCCCAGCATTTT CASRAQSHSNQPQHF TRBJ1-5 NA few TRBV6-1
TGTGCCACCAGCAGAGATCGGGCAGTGAACACTGAAGCTTTCTTT CATSRDRAVNTEAFF TRBJ1-1 NA few TRBV15
TGCGCCAGCAGCCAATCAGCGGGGCCCCAGGAGCAGTTCTTC CASSQSAGPQEQFF TRBJ2-1 TRBD2 NA TRBV4-3
TGCAGTGCTAGAAAGACTAGCGGGGAAGAGACCCAGTACTTC CSARKTSGEETQYF TRBJ2-5 TRBD2 NA TRBV20-1
TGTGCCAGCACCCTAGCACCGGAGGACGGGGAGCTGTTTTTT CASTLAPEDGELFF TRBJ2-2 NA many TRBV7-2
TGTGCCACGAGCCGGGACTATGGCTACACCTTC CATSRDYGYTF TRBJ1-2 NA few TRBV12-3/TRBV12-4
TGTGCCAGCAGTTCTCGCGACAGCTACAATGAGCAGTTCTTC CASSSRDSYNEQFF TRBJ2-1 NA NA TRBV6-8
TGCAGTGCCAAACTAGCGGGGGGATCCTACAATGAGCAGTTCTTC CSAKLAGGSYNEQFF TRBJ2-1 TRBD2 few TRBV20-1
TGTGCCAGCAGCCCCCGGGACAGGGCTAATCAGCCCCAGCATTTT CASSPRDRANQPQHF TRBJ1-5 TRBD1 many TRBV7-8
TGCGCCAGCAGCCAAGCGAAAGGGCTGCTGAACACTGAAGCTTTCTTT CASSQAKGLLNTEAFF TRBJ1-1 NA NA TRBV4-3
TGCAGTGCTAGAGTTCTGCTAGCGGGGGGGCAGGGAAATGAGCAGTTCTTC CSARVLLAGGQGNEQFF TRBJ2-1 TRBD2 NA TRBV20-1
TGTGCCAGCAGTCGGGGGCAGGGGGCGGAAAAGACCCAGTACTTC CASSRGQGAEKTQYF TRBJ2-5 TRBD1 NA TRBV6-8
TGTGCCAGCACCGACTCCGGGCTCGTGAAACGCAGCTATGGCTACACCTTC CASTDSGLVKRSYGYTF TRBJ1-2 NA NA TRBV3-1
TGTGCCAGCAGCTACCACAGGGGGCAGTTGGAGACCCAGTACTTC CASSYHRGQLETQYF TRBJ2-5 TRBD1 NA TRBV7-2
TGTGCCAGCAGCTTGGGGGTAGGGAAAGCTTTCTTT CASSLGVGKAFF TRBJ1-1 NA NA TRBV5-3
TGTGCCAGCAGATTCCCAGGGGGTGGCTACACCTTC CASRFPGGGYTF TRBJ1-2 TRBD1 many TRBV12-3/TRBV12-4
TGTGCCAGCAGTATCCCGGGACTAGAGAGGGGAGGGTTCTTC CASSIPGLERGGFF TRBJ2-1 TRBD2 NA TRBV12-3/TRBV12-4
TGTGCCAGCACCTTCGGGGGGGGGCGGACTGAAGCTTTCTTT CASTFGGGRTEAFF TRBJ1-1 NA NA TRBV7-2
TGTGCCAGCGGAAGCCCCCGGGACAGGGGGCTTTTCGGAGAAAAACTGTTTTTT CASGSPRDRGLFGEKLFF TRBJ1-4 TRBD1 NA TRBV6-2/TRBV6-3
TGTGCCAGCAGCCCCATCGCAGGGGACACTGAAGCTTTCTTT CASSPIAGDTEAFF TRBJ1-1 NA few TRBV7-6
TGTGCCACCAGCCGGGGACAAAGCGACTATGGCTACACCTTC CATSRGQSDYGYTF TRBJ1-2 NA few TRBV15
TGTGCCAGCAGGGAAAGGGAAAGCGACGAGCAGTTCTTC CASRERESDEQFF TRBJ2-1 NA many TRBV7-8
TGCAGTGCTAGAGAGGGTCTGGGGGGTCAGCCCCAGCATTTT CSAREGLGGQPQHF TRBJ1-5 NA NA TRBV20-1
TGTGCCAGCAGCGCCGACAGGCGCTCTGGGGCCAACGTCCTGACTTTC CASSADRRSGANVLTF TRBJ2-6 NA NA TRBV7-6
TGTGCCAGCAGTTTCCCAGCTAGCGGGGGAGGGGAGACCCAGTACTTC CASSFPASGGGETQYF TRBJ2-5 TRBD2 NA TRBV28
TGTGCCAGCAGGTTCGAATACAGTAAAGAGACCCAGTACTTC CASRFEYSKETQYF TRBJ2-5 NA NA TRBV7-2
TGTGCCACCTCTAGAGATACGCAGTATTTT CATSRDTQYF TRBJ2-3 NA few TRBV19
TGTGCCAGCAGGGAGTGGGCTGAAGCTTTCTTT CASREWAEAFF TRBJ1-1 NA NA TRBV2
TGTGCCAGCAGTTACCGGGACAGGGGAAAGGAAAAACTGTTTTTT CASSYRDRGKEKLFF TRBJ1-4 TRBD1 NA TRBV6-2/TRBV6-3
TGTGCCAGCAGCTTATCTCCCCGGACTAGCGGGGGGGCGACCCCGAGCTCCTACAATGAGCAGTTCTTC CASSLSPRTSGGATPSSYNEQFF TRBJ2-1 TRBD2 NA TRBV7-9
TGTGCCAGCAGCTCCCCAGACACTCCCGAGCGCTATGGCTACACCTTC CASSSPDTPERYGYTF TRBJ1-2 NA few TRBV5-6
TGTGCCAGCAGTTTATCCTCCGACAGGGATGCTTTCTTT CASSLSSDRDAFF TRBJ1-1 TRBD1 few TRBV12-3/TRBV12-4
TGTGCCAGCAGCCGCGAAGCGTACGGCTACGAGCAGTACTTC CASSREAYGYEQYF TRBJ2-7 NA many TRBV12-3/TRBV12-4
TGCAGTGCTAGCCTCCAAAGGGGGGGCTCACAGCCCCAGCATTTT CSASLQRGGSQPQHF TRBJ1-5 NA few TRBV20-1
TGTGCCAGCCGTTCGCGGGACATTCAGTACTTC CASRSRDIQYF TRBJ2-4 NA NA TRBV6-5
TGTGCCAGCAGTCGTAGAGGACTAAATATCAGCAATCAGCCCCAGCATTTT CASSRRGLNISNQPQHF TRBJ1-5 NA once TRBV6-1
TGTGCCAGCAGTTACGGAGGGGAGGAGACCGGGGAGCTGTTTTTT CASSYGGEETGELFF TRBJ2-2 NA few TRBV6-5
TGTGCCAGCAGTAAGGTCATGAACACTGAAGCTTTCTTT CASSKVMNTEAFF TRBJ1-1 NA NA TRBV2
TGCGCCAGCAGCCCCTGGGGGGCAGGGGGCGATGAAAAACTGTTTTTT CASSPWGAGGDEKLFF TRBJ1-4 TRBD1 NA TRBV4-1
TGTGCCAGCAGCTCCCTCCCTCAAGAGACCCAGTACTTC CASSSLPQETQYF TRBJ2-5 NA few TRBV7-6
TGTGCCAGCAGCTTAGCGGGCGACCTGTCGTGGGAGCAGTACTTC CASSLAGDLSWEQYF TRBJ2-7 NA many TRBV7-2
TGTGCCACCAGTGATGCGGGGGGCAGACATGAGCAGTTCTTC CATSDAGGRHEQFF TRBJ2-1 TRBD2 NA TRBV24-1
TGTGCCTGCAGCCCAGCCACGACGAGGAGGGGTGACATTCAGTACTTC CACSPATTRRGDIQYF TRBJ2-4 NA NA TRBV7-8
TGTGCCAGCAGCTGGACCTCCGAAAACTATGGCTACACCTTC CASSWTSENYGYTF TRBJ1-2 NA NA TRBV11-2
TGTGCCAGCGGTCCTAGCGGGGGGACCACCGGGGAGCTGTTTTTT CASGPSGGTTGELFF TRBJ2-2 TRBD2 NA TRBV6-2/TRBV6-3
TGTGCCAGCAGGGGGCCGGGATTCCAAGAGACCCAGTACTTC CASRGPGFQETQYF TRBJ2-5 NA NA TRBV6-2/TRBV6-3
TGTGCCAGCAGCCGTTACAGCCCCAATAATGAAAAACTGATTTTT CASSRYSPNNEKLIF TRBJ1-4 NA once TRBV14
TGTGCCAGCAGTTTCTTGGACAGGGGGTATGGCTACACCTTC CASSFLDRGYGYTF TRBJ1-2 TRBD1 NA TRBV12-3/TRBV12-4
TGTGCCGCTTGTCGGAGGGAGAACACTGAAGCTTTCTTT CAACRRENTEAFF TRBJ1-1 NA few TRBV10-3
TGCAGTGCGGAGGTCGGCAGGGGAAAAAACATTCAGTACTTC CSAEVGRGKNIQYF TRBJ2-4 NA NA TRBV20-1
TGTGCCAGCAGTGCCCATAGCAATCAGCCCCAGCATTTT CASSAHSNQPQHF TRBJ1-5 NA few TRBV6-1
TGCAGTGCTAGAGTCGAGACAGGGGGCGTGGGCGGGGCCAACGTCCTGACTTTC CSARVETGGVGGANVLTF TRBJ2-6 TRBD1 NA TRBV20-1